This TCR beta chain was captured by sequencing in a study of control samples from healthy donors and cancer patients. Germline V gives CDR1 SGHDN, CDR2 FVKESK. Unmatched junction bases numbered 7, after V lost 4 bases and J lost 2 bases. The CDR3 consists of 16 residues. Here immunoSEQ multiplex PCR was the method, and the copy in TCRdb shows in-frame clones only, minus some. The sample contains 100,000 to 150,000 clones, 75% to 95% of which appear only once. The specimen was blood. The chain links TRBV14 to TRBJ2-1, with 8 bases that match TRBD1. This receptor was taken from a man younger than 35 in good health. This CDR3 reads CASSRQGQAAYNEQFF. CDR3 in DNA: TGTGCCAGCAGCCGTCAGGGACAGGCGGCCTACAATGAGCAGTTCTTC.